This T cell receptor (beta chain) was identified in a study of cytomegalovirus exposure and HLA in healthy donors (dated by TCRdb to 2017 to 2019). About the investigation overall: In an earlier analysis of around 540 of the donors, 276 Gb of sequence data and 100 million or so unique TCR beta sequences from some 170 million T cells were reported. Roughly 310 gigabases of sequencing data and 70 million to 85 million unique TCR sequences were included in an early release covering roughly 600 HLA-typed donors. Among the roughly 400 genotyped donors, around 79% belonged to the genetic ancestry cluster associated with self-reported Caucasian donors. The study aimed to test whether signatures of past pathogen exposure could be identified by cataloging public T cell receptors. The study used immunosequencing to profile the T cell repertoires of several hundred subjects and linked those repertoires to cytomegalovirus serostatus. Along with the roughly 700-subject first cohort, a separate validation cohort of some 130 different subjects was used. To predict cytomegalovirus infection status, the study brought together high-throughput TCR immunosequencing, statistical association of individual TCRs with disease status, and machine learning. To study patterns of TCR occurrence, a later analysis re-analyzed previously published TCR beta repertoires from several hundred donors and added high-resolution HLA genotyping. Rather than using new phenotypic data, the later analysis identified candidate immune exposures from TCR beta sequences and from how often those sequences occurred across donors. An earlier analysis of 587 of the donors used high-throughput TCR beta sequencing to judge whether each TCR beta V gene segment behaved as functional or pseudogenic. Alongside the repertoire data, information on donor age, sex, ethnicity and CMV serostatus was compiled. A later genetic analysis used genome-wide SNP genotypes for about 60% of the roughly 700 donors, treating that subset as a discovery cohort. Every discovery cohort repertoire had been produced on one sequencing platform. Class I and class II HLA loci were covered by the typing at four-digit resolution. The number of typed donors differed by locus: roughly 620-630 for A, B, C, DRB1 and DQB1; 522 for DQA1; some 590 for DPA1; and approximately 450 for DPB1. Several DR-DQ haplotypes were handled as single units for association and clustering because linkage in the cohort was strong. Among some 400 genotyped donors of the cohort, an average of approximately 250,000 unique TCR beta nucleotide sequences were sequenced per donor, around 20% of them non-productive.

On the study overall, not on this receptor specifically: An earlier analysis of approximately 600 of the donors showed that most TCR beta V segments appeared in productive rearrangements either about 90% or about 30% of the time, which broadly matched IMGT annotations. In a later analysis, several top co-occurrence clusters were reported to appear linked to parvovirus B19, influenza, CMV and Epstein-Barr virus. In a later analysis, most CMV-associated TCR beta chains were found to appear HLA-restricted, with HLA associations seemingly driven largely by CMV exposure. In a later genetic analysis, fewer N-insertions in productive TCRs were reported among donors in an Asian-associated ancestry cluster than the 666-donor mean. Linkage disequilibrium might explain the correlated functional status among segregating V segments, but an unknown experimental factor could not be ruled out. Because counts were too low, seventeen rarely observed V segments, including chromosome 9 orphons, were excluded from the earlier analysis of several hundred of the donors. An association between a missense DCLRE1C variant and V-gene and J-gene trimming of TCR beta chains was found in a later genetic analysis and replicated in an independent cohort. In a later analysis, the rate of TCR association differed among HLA loci, with DRB1 alleles having the most associated TCRs and HLA-C alleles having the fewest. Strong co-occurrence of HLA alleles, especially DR and DQ, made assigning TCR associations to individual alleles difficult. Because HLA typing was missing for some donors at each locus, association tests included only the typed subset. Across donors, most TCR sequences were observed very rarely, whereas some public TCRs were present in many individuals. The classifier was reported to diagnose cytomegalovirus status with high specificity and sensitivity in both the original and validation cohorts. Three of the identified cytomegalovirus-associated TCR beta chains were confirmed in vitro to be specific for cytomegalovirus antigens. Roughly uniform sequencing depth across donors was assumed in presence/absence analyses, although this assumption may not hold. Only TCR beta chains were sequenced in this cohort, and the absence of alpha or paired-chain data limited detectable features. In a later analysis, about 16,000 TCR beta sequences were associated with specific HLA alleles at a false discovery rate of 0.05. The 87-base-pair reads could not distinguish some IMGT-functional V segments, including TRBV6-2 and TRBV6-3, so those segments were excluded. A cluster of highly shared sequence variants was judged likely to represent a technical artifact of the sequencing pipeline. The authors suggested that the approach could potentially be extended to other disease states and immunological phenotypes. Compared with equally common non-associated chains, HLA-associated TCR beta chains in a later analysis were more clonally expanded and had lower generation probabilities. A total of 164 TCR beta chains were listed by the study as associated with cytomegalovirus. A further reported finding was that TCR beta sequences accurately predicted the HLA-A and HLA-B alleles for most subjects in the first cohort. The only immune exposure information available for the cohort was CMV serostatus.

A word on this clone: Its antigen is unknown. Base-call qualities are not available, and no considerably larger clone is one nucleotide away.

In total, 600 or so healthy bone marrow donors made up the cohort. All cohort members were sampled while nominally healthy, although unrecorded immune exposures were likely present. The donor was CMV seropositive and belonged to the group of more than 250 seropositive cohort members. Every donor gave a peripheral blood sample, and the peripheral blood mononuclear cells from that sample were used for TCR beta sequencing. The Qiagen DNeasy Blood Extraction Kit was used to extract genomic DNA from the blood cell samples. V lost 0 bases and J lost 5 bases; the stretch between them is 14 bases long. Measured from the cysteine to the phenylalanine, the CDR3 is 15 residues long. Left in the record is the CDR3 DNA by itself, 45 bases read in frame from the first base. CDR1 SGHDT and CDR2 YYEEEE were looked up in the germline V gene. The library relied on the immunoSEQ multiplex PCR assay. For the multiplex PCR, a mixture combining 60 forward primers for TCR Vbeta segments and 13 reverse primers for TCR Jbeta segments was used. A multiplex PCR assay on genomic DNA amplified the CDR3 region of rearranged TCR beta genes. The Illumina HiSeq System was used to sequence the amplified TCR beta libraries as 87-base-pair reads. On the authors' methods: A later analysis tallied roughly 76 million unique TCR beta chains across the roughly 610 repertoires, and 10 million to 11 million of those chains were shared by two or more donors. Raw reads were error-corrected and collapsed into unique sequences by a nearest-neighbor algorithm in which closely related sequences were merged to remove PCR and sequencing errors. V, D and J gene segments were assigned by aligning CDR3 sequences to IMGT reference sequences. Each retained sequence needed at least a six-nucleotide match to both a V gene segment and a J gene segment. Rearrangements were classified as productive when the CDR3 lacked stop codons and remained in frame with V and J, and all other rearrangements were classified as non-productive. CDR3 was defined by IMGT convention, running from the second conserved V-encoded cysteine to the conserved J-encoded phenylalanine. The earlier analysis of about 570 of the donors excluded any sequence lacking an unambiguous match to a single V gene segment. An earlier analysis of a few hundred of the donors classified V segments as functional when productive rearrangements were above 56.7% and as segregating when the standard deviation between donors was above 5%. A statistical classification framework was built for diagnosing cytomegalovirus status from the catalog of TCR beta chain sequences. In a later analysis, TCR nucleotide sequences were compared against IMGT/GENE-DB human TR gene sequences so that V and J genes could be assigned. In a later analysis, CDR3 sequences and most-parsimonious VDJ recombination scenarios were assigned using the TCRdist pipeline. A later analysis defined each TCR beta chain by its CDR3 amino acid sequence plus V-gene family, and excluded reads lacking a unique V-gene family. A later analysis removed several hundred highly shared, low-generation-probability nucleotide sequences to deal with suspected cross-contamination and a sequencing artifact. A later analysis calculated a clonal expansion index for each public chain from normalized within-repertoire ranks of inferred template counts. A later analysis computed generation probabilities with a VDJ recombination model fitted to out-of-frame rearrangements, and checked the results against IGoR. In a later analysis, hypergeometric tests were used to score TCR-TCR, TCR-HLA and TCR-CMV co-occurrence, with a repertoire-size bias correction applied to TCR pairs. To estimate false discovery rates, a later analysis permuted the HLA or CMV assignments 20 times. In a later analysis, co-occurring TCRs were grouped with DBSCAN, and TCRdist sequence similarity was added when clustering was performed within HLA-allele-positive subsets. For co-occurrence clustering, repertoires with fewer than 30,000 or more than 120,000 public chains were excluded, along with roughly 5 repertoires with anomalous nucleotide sharing. Imported from immuneACCESS, the table was reduced by TCRdb to in-frame sequences with V and J called. These copies leave out some clones; in studies compared against another copy, an unresolved V gene accounts for under half, and the cause of the remainder is not known. V and J calls and clone size follow that table, whereas D and trimming were derived from the DNA. Here the sample has about 130,000 clones; about 63% occur a single time. 1.6% of the sample is in the top ten clones.

The sample was PBMCs. This clonotype was obtained from a man younger than 40 in good health and CMV-seropositive. Rearrangement joined TRBV5-6 to TRBJ1-2; the D gene is perhaps TRBD1, on 6 matching bases. The CDR3 protein is CASSLGRGSYYGYTF. The nucleotide sequence is given as TGTGCCAGCAGCTTGGGCAGGGGTTCGTATTATGGCTACACCTTC.